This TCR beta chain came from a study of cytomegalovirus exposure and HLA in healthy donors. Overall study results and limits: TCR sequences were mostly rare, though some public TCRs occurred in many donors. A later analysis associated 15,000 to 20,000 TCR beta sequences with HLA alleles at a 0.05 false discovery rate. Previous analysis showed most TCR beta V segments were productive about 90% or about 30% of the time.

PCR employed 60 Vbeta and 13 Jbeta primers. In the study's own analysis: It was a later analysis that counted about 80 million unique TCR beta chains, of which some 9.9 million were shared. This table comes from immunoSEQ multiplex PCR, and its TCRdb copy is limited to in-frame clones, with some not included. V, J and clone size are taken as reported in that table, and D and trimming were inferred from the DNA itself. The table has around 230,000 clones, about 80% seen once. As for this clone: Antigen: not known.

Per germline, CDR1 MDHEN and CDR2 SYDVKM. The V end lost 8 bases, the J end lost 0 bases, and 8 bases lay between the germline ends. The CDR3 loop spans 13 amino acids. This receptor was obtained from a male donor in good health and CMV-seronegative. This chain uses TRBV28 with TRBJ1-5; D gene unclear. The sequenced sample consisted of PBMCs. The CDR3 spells CASCQDSNQPQHF. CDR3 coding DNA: TGTGCCAGCTGCCAGGATAGCAATCAGCCCCAGCATTTT.